A selection of T cell receptor beta chains follows, all from one sample in a study of regulatory T cells in long-lasting Graves disease. MiXCR was run by TCRdb on the multiplex PCR reads, yielding one entry per CDR3 protein. The sample includes 300,000 to 400,000 distinct CDR3 sequences, approximately 16% of them seen just once. The sample was also reused in another study, on T cells in Graves' hyperthyroidism and ophthalmopathy.

This specimen was peripheral blood mononuclear cells (PBMCs), taken at new diagnosis, from a patient treated with antithyroid drugs. These receptors were taken from a man in his forties with Graves disease. Both conserved end residues are part of each CDR3. A D gene is named only where the DNA matches it firmly. Only part of the rows carry a size: once, few, many, or a class if the clone is expanded.

j_call | clone_size | d_call | v_call | cdr3_aa | cdr3_nt
TRBJ1-2 | many | NA | TRBV30 | CAWTLGTVGYGYTF | TGTGCCTGGACCCTAGGGACGGTGGGCTATGGCTACACCTTC
TRBJ2-7 | NA | NA | TRBV7-3 | CASSLTAGDLYEQYF | TGTGCCAGCAGCTTAACGGCAGGGGACCTGTACGAGCAGTACTTC
TRBJ2-7 | few | NA | TRBV6-2/TRBV6-3 | CASSVIGGLQYF | TGTGCCAGCAGCGTTATCGGGGGATTGCAGTACTTC
TRBJ2-5 | NA | NA | TRBV29-1 | CSAYVSGETQYF | TGCAGCGCGTACGTATCCGGCGAGACCCAGTACTTC
TRBJ1-1 | many | NA | TRBV7-9 | CASSLDQGLEAFF | TGTGCCAGCAGCCTAGACCAGGGCCTTGAAGCTTTCTTT
TRBJ2-1 | many | NA | TRBV11-1 | CASSLKRLNEQFF | TGTGCCAGCAGCTTAAAGCGACTTAATGAGCAGTTCTTC
TRBJ2-3 | many | NA | TRBV7-2 | CASSLAMSTDTQYF | TGTGCCAGCAGCTTAGCGATGAGCACAGATACGCAGTATTTT
TRBJ2-7 | many | TRBD1 | TRBV5-1 | CASSWAPGQLSYEQYF | TGCGCCAGCAGCTGGGCACCGGGACAGCTATCCTACGAGCAGTACTTC
TRBJ1-5 | many | TRBD1 | TRBV28 | CASSLGTGVQQPQHF | TGTGCCAGCAGTTTAGGGACAGGGGTCCAACAGCCCCAGCATTTT
TRBJ2-1 | NA | NA | TRBV7-9 | CASSISTGKSNSYNEQFF | TGTGCCAGCAGCATTTCCACAGGAAAGAGTAACTCCTACAATGAGCAGTTCTTC
TRBJ2-5 | many | NA | TRBV2 | CASSAYQSPQETQYF | TGTGCCAGCAGCGCATACCAGTCACCTCAAGAGACCCAGTACTTC
TRBJ1-5 | many | TRBD1 | TRBV27 | CASRKGASNQPQHF | TGTGCCAGCAGAAAGGGGGCAAGCAATCAGCCCCAGCATTTT
TRBJ2-2 | many | NA | TRBV11-1 | CASKETYTGELFF | TGTGCCAGCAAGGAGACGTACACCGGGGAGCTGTTTTTT
TRBJ2-5 | few | NA | TRBV20-1 | CSARRGETQYF | TGCAGTGCTCGCAGGGGAGAGACCCAGTACTTC
TRBJ1-2 | many | NA | TRBV11-1 | CASSPQDDYGYTF | TGTGCCAGCAGCCCTCAGGACGACTATGGCTACACCTTC
TRBJ1-6 | many | NA | TRBV2 | CASSEGLSSYNSPLHF | TGTGCCAGCAGTGAAGGGCTTAGCTCCTATAATTCACCCCTCCACTTT
TRBJ2-7 | many | NA | TRBV20-1 | CSARDLWDEQYF | TGCAGTGCTAGAGATCTCTGGGACGAGCAGTACTTC
TRBJ1-1 | few | NA | TRBV6-2/TRBV6-3 | CASSYSWGTEAFF | TGTGCCAGCAGTTACTCATGGGGCACTGAAGCTTTCTTT
TRBJ1-5 | many | NA | TRBV20-1 | CSASNPVMGQNQPQHF | TGCAGTGCTAGCAACCCCGTAATGGGGCAAAATCAGCCCCAGCATTTT
TRBJ2-7 | many | TRBD2 | TRBV5-1 | CASSLQRGYRYEQYF | TGCGCCAGCAGCTTGCAGCGGGGGTACAGGTACGAGCAGTACTTC
TRBJ2-2 | NA | NA | TRBV11-3 | CASSFLMTAGELFF | TGTGCCAGCAGCTTCCTGATGACTGCCGGGGAGCTGTTTTTT
TRBJ2-1 | NA | NA | TRBV9 | CASSVGTNFGYNEQFF | TGTGCCAGCAGCGTAGGGACAAACTTCGGCTACAATGAGCAGTTCTTC
TRBJ2-1 | many | NA | TRBV30 | CAWNRAAHEQFF | TGTGCCTGGAACAGGGCGGCGCATGAGCAGTTCTTC
TRBJ2-3 | many | NA | TRBV28 | CASSPAPRQDTDTQYF | TGTGCCAGCAGTCCAGCCCCTCGACAGGACACAGATACGCAGTATTTT
TRBJ2-7 | many | NA | TRBV11-3 | CASSLPGRAYEQYF | TGTGCCAGCAGCTTACCCGGAAGGGCCTACGAGCAGTACTTC
TRBJ2-1 | many | NA | TRBV5-1 | CASSRPGYNEQFF | TGCGCCAGCAGCCGCCCCGGCTACAATGAGCAGTTCTTC
TRBJ2-1 | many | TRBD2 | TRBV20-1 | CSARLAGVRSYNEQFF | TGCAGTGCTCGACTAGCGGGGGTTAGGTCCTACAATGAGCAGTTCTTC
TRBJ1-1 | NA | NA | TRBV12-3/TRBV12-4 | CASRGQLGNTEAFF | TGTGCCAGCAGAGGACAGTTAGGGAACACTGAAGCTTTCTTT
TRBJ2-7 | many | TRBD1 | TRBV28 | CAIPDRTYEQYF | TGTGCCATCCCGGACAGGACGTACGAGCAGTACTTC
TRBJ1-4 | many | NA | TRBV2 | CASKSTEKLFF | TGTGCCAGCAAAAGTACTGAAAAACTGTTTTTT
TRBJ1-1 | many | NA | TRBV28 | CASSPRARTAFF | TGTGCCAGCAGTCCCCGGGCCAGGACCGCTTTCTTT
TRBJ2-1 | many | NA | TRBV14 | CASSQSQGLAFRYNEQFF | TGTGCCAGCAGCCAATCACAGGGATTAGCCTTTCGCTACAATGAGCAGTTCTTC
TRBJ2-3 | NA | TRBD2 | TRBV20-1 | CSALPELAGGTTDTQYF | TGCAGTGCTCTACCCGAACTAGCGGGGGGGACCACAGATACGCAGTATTTT
TRBJ2-2 | many | NA | TRBV6-1 | CASSDGGRGTGELFF | TGTGCCAGCAGTGATGGGGGGCGGGGCACCGGGGAGCTGTTTTTT
TRBJ2-1 | few | TRBD2 | TRBV12-3/TRBV12-4 | CASSSSYSGGPYNEQFF | TGTGCCAGCAGTTCGTCCTATAGCGGGGGGCCCTACAATGAGCAGTTCTTC
TRBJ2-7 | many | TRBD1 | TRBV5-6 | CASSPPGQNYEQYF | TGTGCCAGCAGTCCTCCGGGACAGAACTACGAGCAGTACTTC
TRBJ2-3 | many | NA | TRBV3-1 | CASSQFGERTDTQYF | TGTGCCAGCAGCCAATTCGGGGAGCGCACAGATACGCAGTATTTT
TRBJ2-2 | few | NA | TRBV14 | CARRDLKNTGELFF | TGTGCCAGACGGGACCTCAAAAACACCGGGGAGCTGTTTTTT
TRBJ2-6 | few | NA | TRBV4-3 | CASSQGWRGGGANVLTF | TGCGCCAGCAGCCAAGGATGGCGGGGCGGGGGGGCCAACGTCCTGACTTTC
TRBJ2-5 | many | NA | TRBV28 | CASSSGWGRQETQYF | TGTGCCAGCAGTTCAGGCTGGGGGCGGCAAGAGACCCAGTACTTC
TRBJ1-5 | NA | NA | TRBV20-1 | CSASRGFNQPQHF | TGCAGTGCTAGCCGGGGCTTCAATCAGCCCCAGCATTTT
TRBJ1-5 | many | TRBD1 | TRBV6-1 | CASSRQGGQPQHF | TGTGCCAGCAGTCGACAGGGCGGGCAGCCCCAGCATTTT
TRBJ2-5 | few | NA | TRBV10-3 | CAISELETQYF | TGTGCCATCAGTGAGTTAGAGACCCAGTACTTC
TRBJ2-1 | many | NA | TRBV11-2 | CAIPDGSYNEQFF | TGTGCCATCCCGGACGGGTCCTACAATGAGCAGTTCTTC
TRBJ1-6 | NA | TRBD1 | TRBV5-4 | CASSLEPDRVSPLHF | TGTGCCAGCAGCTTGGAGCCCGACAGGGTTTCACCCCTCCACTTT
TRBJ2-4 | NA | NA | TRBV19 | CASSNVFGQRKNIQYF | TGTGCCAGTAGTAACGTTTTTGGGCAGCGAAAAAACATTCAGTACTTC
TRBJ1-1 | few | NA | TRBV15 | CATSRDLGGWNTEAFF | TGTGCCACCAGCAGGGACTTGGGGGGCTGGAACACTGAAGCTTTCTTT
TRBJ2-1 | NA | TRBD1 | TRBV7-8 | CASTGGTGAINEQFF | TGTGCCAGCACCGGAGGGACAGGGGCTATCAATGAGCAGTTCTTC
TRBJ2-7 | many | NA | TRBV11-3 | CASSLPGGGSLKQYF | TGTGCCAGCAGCTTACCGGGTGGGGGTTCTCTCAAGCAGTACTTC
TRBJ1-6 | many | TRBD1 | TRBV6-1 | CASSTVLGQGKYSPLHF | TGTGCCAGCAGCACTGTCCTGGGACAGGGCAAGTATTCACCCCTCCACTTT
TRBJ2-3 | many | TRBD2 | TRBV4-2 | CASSTRTSGADTQYF | TGTGCCAGCAGCACCCGGACTAGCGGGGCAGATACGCAGTATTTT
TRBJ1-2 | NA | TRBD1 | TRBV2 | CASSATGGNYGYTF | TGTGCCAGCAGTGCAACAGGGGGGAACTATGGCTACACCTTC
TRBJ1-5 | many | NA | TRBV20-1 | CSASSGGEVQPQHF | TGCAGTGCATCCTCTGGGGGGGAGGTTCAGCCCCAGCATTTT
TRBJ2-5 | many | TRBD1 | TRBV20-1 | CSASSRQGQETQYF | TGCAGTGCTAGTTCGAGACAGGGGCAAGAGACCCAGTACTTC
TRBJ1-2 | many | NA | TRBV24-1 | CATSAGHNGYTF | TGTGCCACCAGTGCGGGACACAATGGCTACACCTTC
TRBJ2-2 | few | TRBD2 | TRBV5-6 | CASSSGTTNTGELFF | TGTGCCAGCAGCTCCGGGACTACTAACACCGGGGAGCTGTTTTTT
TRBJ1-2 | many | NA | TRBV27 | CASSLITGYGYTF | TGTGCCAGCAGTTTAATCACGGGCTATGGCTACACCTTC
TRBJ2-2 | NA | NA | TRBV2 | CASSEQLGLTGELFF | TGTGCCAGCAGCGAACAGTTGGGCCTCACCGGGGAGCTGTTTTTT
TRBJ1-6 | few | NA | TRBV19 | CASSAVDYNSPLHF | TGTGCCAGTAGTGCAGTGGATTATAATTCACCCCTCCACTTT
TRBJ2-5 | once | NA | TRBV2 | CASSEAGAVLQETQYF | TGTGCCAGCAGTGAAGCGGGAGCGGTCCTCCAAGAGACCCAGTACTTC